Sequencing of this T cell receptor beta chain was carried out in a study of CD8 T cells in ankylosing spondylitis. Notes on the study in general: Some motif variants were previously reported in reactive arthritis synovial fluid and blood. Typical of ankylosing spondylitis blood, it appeared, was a TCR beta motif of eight highly homologous variants. Disease-linked clones displayed a CD8+ phenotype and appeared relatively rarely in peripheral blood. Clones tied to disease were said to be significantly enriched in matched ankylosing spondylitis synovial fluid.

The length of the CDR3 is 15 residues. The V gene's germline CDR1 is LNHDA and CDR2 SQIVND (reference sequence). Trimming took 6 bases from V and 7 from J; bases not matched to a gene: 12. In TCRdb, the 5' RACE reads were re-called with MiXCR into one record per CDR3 protein. The sample carries 200,000 to 300,000 distinct CDR3 sequences, approximately 9% recorded once. This clonotype showed up many times. Its antigen is unidentified. The receptor was isolated from a male donor with ankylosing spondylitis or in good health (not recorded which). Sequenced: blood, either unsorted or a sorted T cell fraction (not recorded which). The chain uses TRBV19 and TRBJ1-5; TRBD1 agrees at 7 bases. CDR3 region: CASSSGGTARQPQHF. The CDR3 bases are TGTGCCAGTAGCTCCGGTGGGACAGCGAGACAGCCCCAGCATTTT.